Below, 18 T cell receptor beta chains from the same sample are listed, as sequenced in a study of blood T cell repertoires in COVID-19. Produced via immunoSEQ multiplex PCR; TCRdb's table is partial and in-frame only. The table lists about 95,000 clones, around nine tenths of them singletons. The material sequenced was peripheral blood. All receptors come from a woman between 50 and 59 years old in a cohort sampled during active COVID-19.

V usage is TRBV6-2 or TRBV6-3 and J usage is TRBJ2-4; 8 nucleotides line up with TRBD1. The V segment lost 6 bases and the J segment 0 bases; nucleotides outside the gene matches: 13. CDR1 is MNHEY, CDR2 SVGEGT, per germline. The CDR3 loop spans 18 amino acids. CDR3 bases: TGTGCCAGCAGCCGTCCCGGGACAGGCCTCCTAGCCAAAAACATTCAGTACTTC. Amino acids: CASSRPGTGLLAKNIQYF.

The J gene is TRBJ2-7, the V gene TRBV27; 13 nucleotides line up with TRBD2. The CDR3 runs 18 residues. The V and J ends lost 4 bases and 7 bases, in that order; junction bases with no gene match: 16. In germline, CDR1 is MNHEY, CDR2 SMNVEV (reference sequence). DNA for the CDR3: TGTGCCAGCAGTTCCGGACTAGCGGGAGCCCCGTTGGGGAGGGAGCAGTACTTC. Translating gives CASSSGLAGAPLGREQYF.

The rearrangement uses TRBV4-1 and TRBJ2-1; the match to TRBD2 covers 7 bases. The CDR3 runs to 17 residues. Germline-derived CDR1 and CDR2 are MGHRA and YSYEKL. Trimming cost V 6 bases and J 8 bases; bases outside gene matches: 19. The DNA of the CDR3 is TGCGCCAGCAGACTTACGTCTCTTGCGGGAGATTTTTATGAGCAGTTCTTC. It specifies CASRLTSLAGDFYEQFF.

Worth noting for this clone: Additional DNA sequences in this sample encode the identical CDR3. This chain links TRBV6-5 with TRBJ1-5; 9 bases match TRBD1. CDR1 and CDR2 (germline): MNHEY, SVGAGI. CDR3 length equals 14 residues. V lost 6 bases and J lost 3; bases outside the gene matches: 3. CDR3 residues: CASRGQGNNQPQHF. The DNA for the CDR3 is TGTGCCAGCAGGGGACAGGGAAACAATCAGCCCCAGCATTTT.

The chain employs TRBV25-1 and TRBJ2-7; maybe TRBD2 (5 bases). Trimming shortened V by 5 bases and J by 2 bases, and 10 bases separated the two germline ends. CDR1 and CDR2 (germline): MGHDK, SYGVNS. The CDR3 spans 13 residues. CDR3 sequence (DNA): TGTGCCAGCAGTCGAGTCGGGGCCTACGAGCAGTACTTC. Its protein is CASSRVGAYEQYF.

The V call is TRBV9, the J call TRBJ2-7; 11 nucleotides agree with TRBD2. Losses at the gene ends were 4 bases for V and 3 bases for J; bases not matched to a gene: 6. CDR3 length: 15 amino acids. Germline V gives CDR1 SGDLS, CDR2 YYNGEE. The CDR3 DNA sequence: TGTGCCAGCAGCCCCCAAGGGACTAGCGGCTACGAGCAGTACTTC. It yields the protein CASSPQGTSGYEQYF.

This clone was observed once. The chain is built from TRBV19 and TRBJ1-2; D is uncertain. The CDR3 loop spans 15 amino acids. The germline CDR1 and CDR2 sequences are LNHDA and SQIVND (reference sequence). The V and J ends lost 4 bases and 7 bases respectively, with 19 bases between them. The DNA of the CDR3 is TGTGCCAGTAGTAGGGTATCGGGTGAGTCGGCTGGCTACACCTTC. This gives the protein CASSRVSGESAGYTF.

This chain uses TRBV7-2 with TRBJ2-5, with 7 bases lining up with TRBD2. In germline, CDR1 is SGHTA, CDR2 FQGNSA. The CDR3 runs to 17 residues. V dropped 2 bases and J dropped 1; count of bases not matched to a gene: 10. For the CDR3, the DNA is TGTGCCAGCAGCTTACGGCTGAACGGGAGGTCCCAAGAGACCCAGTACTTC. This translates into CASSLRLNGRSQETQYF.

The J gene is TRBJ2-5, the V gene TRBV9; tentatively, D is TRBD2 (7 bases). The CDR3 sequence is 15 residues long. V was clipped by 0 bases and J by 2 bases, with 11 bases between them. Germline V gene data show CDR1 as SGDLS and CDR2 as YYNGEE. CDR3 sequence (DNA): TGTGCCAGCAGCGTAGTGGGGGGGCGGCAAGAGACCCAGTACTTC. This translates into CASSVVGGRQETQYF.

The V call is TRBV6-2 or TRBV6-3, the J call TRBJ2-7; TRBD1 agrees at 7 bases. The CDR3 consists of 15 residues. Looked up from germline, CDR1 is MNHEY and CDR2 is SVGEGT. Germline trimming cut 2 bases from V and 3 bases from J; bases unmatched to any gene: 7. CDR3 residues: CASSYRDRRVYEQYF. CDR3 coding DNA: TGTGCCAGCAGTTACCGGGACAGACGAGTCTACGAGCAGTACTTC.

V and J are TRBV29-1 and TRBJ2-3; D perhaps matches TRBD1 (6 bases). V shed 5 bases and J shed 3 bases, with 15 bases lying between them. The CDR3 spans 14 residues. Per the germline V gene, CDR1 is SQVTM and CDR2 is ANQGSEA. The CDR3 DNA sequence: TGCAGCGTTCTACAGGGCGTGATGACAGATACGCAGTATTTT. Its protein is CSVLQGVMTDTQYF.

V gene TRBV5-1 combines with J gene TRBJ2-7, with 14 bases fitting TRBD2. The CDR3 length is 15 residues. Germline V gives CDR1 SGHRS, CDR2 YFSETQ. V trimming: 3 bases; J trimming: 5 bases; junction bases outside the gene matches: 4. CDR3 loop: CASSSGTSGSHEQYF. CDR3 sequence (DNA): TGCGCCAGCAGCTCGGGGACTAGCGGGAGCCACGAGCAGTACTTC.

This chain connects TRBV28 to TRBJ2-1, with 10 bases identical to TRBD2. Germline values: CDR1 MDHEN, CDR2 SYDVKM. The CDR3 consists of 12 residues. V lost 5 bases and J lost 13; bases outside the gene matches: 5. The CDR3 nucleotides read TGTGCCAGCAGTAGCGGGAGGGCTCCCCAGTTCTTC. Translated, it gives CASSSGRAPQFF. Based on the CDR3 plus reference TRBV28 and TRBJ2-1, the full variable domain is DVKVTQSSRYLVKRTGEKVFLECVQDMDHENMFWYRQDPGLGLRLIYFSYDVKMKEKGDIPEGYSVSREKKERFSLILESASTNQTSMYLCASSSGRAPQFFGPGTRLTVL.

The genes are TRBV2 and TRBJ2-5; D is unresolved. CDR1 and CDR2 from the germline V gene are SNHLY and FYNNEI. CDR3 length equals 13 residues. With 1 base removed from V and 4 bases from J, the gap between germline ends came to 7 bases. In nucleotides, the CDR3 is TGTGCCAGCAGTGAAGGGTTAGTAGAGACCCAGTACTTC. Protein product: CASSEGLVETQYF.

The rearrangement joins TRBV7-9 to TRBJ2-4; D is possibly TRBD1 (6 bases). Trimming took off 6 bases at V and 9 bases at J, with 21 bases between the two ends. The CDR3 has 15 residues. The germline gives CDR1 SEHNR, CDR2 FQNEAQ (reference sequence). The CDR3: CASSPSGDVGGIQYF. CDR3 DNA sequence: TGTGCCAGCAGTCCCTCAGGGGACGTAGGCGGCATTCAGTACTTC.

As DNA, the CDR3 is TGTGCCAGCAGTCCACCCCGAGGGACCCAGTACTTC. Amino acids: CASSPPRGTQYF. The rearrangement links TRBV27 to TRBJ2-5; D not resolved. Germline assignment: CDR1 MNHEY and CDR2 SMNVEV (reference sequence). Trimming stripped 5 bases from V and 7 bases from J, with 11 bases between. CDR3 length equals 12 residues.

This clone has just a few counts. CDR3 loop: CASSGESRTSRLRLRNEQFF. The CDR3 DNA sequence: TGTGCCAGTAGTGGGGAGTCGAGGACTAGTCGACTCCGACTCCGCAATGAGCAGTTCTTC. V gene TRBV19 combines with J gene TRBJ2-1, with 7 nucleotides matching TRBD2. The junction had 25 bases not matched to a gene; V was cut back by 5 bases and J by 6 bases. The CDR3 sequence is 20 residues long. Per the germline V gene, CDR1 is LNHDA and CDR2 is SQIVND (reference sequence).

In its sample, this clone was seen a few times. The CDR3 nucleotides read TGCGCCAGCAGAAAGGACACCACTGGAAACACCATATATTTT. It encodes CASRKDTTGNTIYF. V usage is TRBV10-1 and J usage is TRBJ1-3; the D gene is possibly TRBD1 (5 bases). Trimming took off 6 bases at V and 2 bases at J, with 11 bases between the two ends. The CDR3 loop spans 14 amino acids. Germline V gene sequence: CDR1 WNHNN, CDR2 SYGVQD (reference sequence).